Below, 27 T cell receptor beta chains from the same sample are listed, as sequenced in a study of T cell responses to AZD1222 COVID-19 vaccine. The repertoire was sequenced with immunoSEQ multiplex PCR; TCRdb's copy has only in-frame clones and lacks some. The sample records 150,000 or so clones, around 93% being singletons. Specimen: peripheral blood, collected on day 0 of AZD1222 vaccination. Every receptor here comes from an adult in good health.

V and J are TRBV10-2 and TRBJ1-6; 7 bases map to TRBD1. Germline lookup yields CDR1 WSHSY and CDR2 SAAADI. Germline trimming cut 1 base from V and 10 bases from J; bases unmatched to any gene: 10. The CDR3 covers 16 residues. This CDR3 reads CASSEFLDRRESPLHF. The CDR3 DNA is TGCGCCAGCAGTGAGTTCTTGGACAGGCGGGAATCACCCCTCCACTTT.

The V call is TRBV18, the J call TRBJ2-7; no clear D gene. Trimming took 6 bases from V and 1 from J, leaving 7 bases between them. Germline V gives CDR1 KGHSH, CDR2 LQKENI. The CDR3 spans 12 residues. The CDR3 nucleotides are TGTGCCAGCTCCGCGGTTTCCTACGAGCAGTACTTC. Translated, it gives CASSAVSYEQYF.

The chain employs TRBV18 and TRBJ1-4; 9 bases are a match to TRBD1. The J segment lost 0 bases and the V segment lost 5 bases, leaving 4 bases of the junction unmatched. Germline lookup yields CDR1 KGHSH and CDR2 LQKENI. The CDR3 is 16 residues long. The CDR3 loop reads CASSSGQGTTNEKLFF. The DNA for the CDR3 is TGTGCCAGCTCATCGGGACAGGGTACAACTAATGAAAAACTGTTTTTT. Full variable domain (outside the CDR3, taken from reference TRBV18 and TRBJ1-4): NAGVMQNPRHLVRRRGQEARLRCSPMKGHSHVYWYRQLPEEGLKFMVYLQKENIIDESGMPKERFSAEFPKEGPSILRIQQVVRGDSAAYFCASSSGQGTTNEKLFFGSGTQLSVL.

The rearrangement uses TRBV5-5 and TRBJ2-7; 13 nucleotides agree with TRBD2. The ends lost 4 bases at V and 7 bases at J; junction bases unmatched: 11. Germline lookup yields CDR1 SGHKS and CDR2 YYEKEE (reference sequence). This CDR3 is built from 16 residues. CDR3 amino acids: CASSPVGLAGAREQYF. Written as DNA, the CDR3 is TGTGCCAGCAGCCCGGTCGGACTAGCGGGAGCTAGGGAGCAGTACTTC.

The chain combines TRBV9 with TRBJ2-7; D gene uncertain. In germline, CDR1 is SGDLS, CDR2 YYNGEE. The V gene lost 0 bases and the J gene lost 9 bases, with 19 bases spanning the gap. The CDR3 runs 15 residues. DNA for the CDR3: TGTGCCAGCAGCGTAGCGCCGGCGCCGGCGCGCGCGCAGTACTTC. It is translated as CASSVAPAPARAQYF.

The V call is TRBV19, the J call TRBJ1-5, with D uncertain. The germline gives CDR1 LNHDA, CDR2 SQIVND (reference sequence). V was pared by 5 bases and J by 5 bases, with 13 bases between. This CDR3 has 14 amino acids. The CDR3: CASSRRGPDQPQHF. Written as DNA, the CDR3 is TGTGCCAGTAGTCGTCGCGGACCCGATCAGCCCCAGCATTTT.

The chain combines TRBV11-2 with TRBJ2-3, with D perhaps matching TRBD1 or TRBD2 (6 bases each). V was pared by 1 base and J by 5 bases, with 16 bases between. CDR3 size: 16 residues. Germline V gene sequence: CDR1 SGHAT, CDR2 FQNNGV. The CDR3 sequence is CASSLVGSGAGDTQYF. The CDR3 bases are TGTGCCAGCAGCTTAGTAGGATCGGGGGCGGGAGATACGCAGTATTTT.

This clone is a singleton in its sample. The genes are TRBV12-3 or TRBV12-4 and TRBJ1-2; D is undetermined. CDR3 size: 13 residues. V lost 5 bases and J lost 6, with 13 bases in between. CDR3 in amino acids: CASSPSPAHGYTF. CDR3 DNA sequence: TGTGCCAGCAGTCCGAGCCCGGCCCATGGCTACACCTTC.

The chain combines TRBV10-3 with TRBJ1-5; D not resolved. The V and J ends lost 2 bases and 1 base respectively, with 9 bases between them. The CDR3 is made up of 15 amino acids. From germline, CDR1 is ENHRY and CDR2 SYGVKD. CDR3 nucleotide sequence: TGTGCCATCAGTGAGAAGGCATTAAGCAATCAGCCCCAGCATTTT. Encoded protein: CAISEKALSNQPQHF.

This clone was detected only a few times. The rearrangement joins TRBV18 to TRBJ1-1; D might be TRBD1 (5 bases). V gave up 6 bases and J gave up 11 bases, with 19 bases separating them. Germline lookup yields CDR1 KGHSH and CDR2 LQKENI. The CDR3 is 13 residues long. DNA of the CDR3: TGTGCCAGCTCGCGGGGCAGGCTTTGGCCGGCTTTCTTT. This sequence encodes CASSRGRLWPAFF.

For the CDR3, the DNA is TGTGCCAGCAGCTGGGAGGGGAGCACAGATACGCAGTATTTT. Amino acids: CASSWEGSTDTQYF. The chain links TRBV7-9 to TRBJ2-3; 7 bases agree with TRBD2. V lost 4 bases, J lost 0 bases, and 1 base stayed unmatched. The CDR3 sequence is 14 residues long. Germline values: CDR1 SEHNR, CDR2 FQNEAQ (reference sequence).

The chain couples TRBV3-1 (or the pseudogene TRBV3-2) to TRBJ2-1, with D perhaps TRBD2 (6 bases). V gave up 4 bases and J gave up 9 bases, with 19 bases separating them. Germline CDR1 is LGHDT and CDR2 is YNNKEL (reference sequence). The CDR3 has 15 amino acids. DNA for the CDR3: TGTGCCAGCAGCCCGTGGGGCCAGGACGGGAGTGAGCAGTTCTTC. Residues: CASSPWGQDGSEQFF.

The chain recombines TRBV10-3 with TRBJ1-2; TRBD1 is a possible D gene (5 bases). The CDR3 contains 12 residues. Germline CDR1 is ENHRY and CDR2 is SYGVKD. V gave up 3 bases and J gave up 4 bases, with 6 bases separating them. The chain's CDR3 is CAISDDSYGYTF. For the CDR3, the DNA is TGTGCCATCAGTGATGACAGCTATGGCTACACCTTC.

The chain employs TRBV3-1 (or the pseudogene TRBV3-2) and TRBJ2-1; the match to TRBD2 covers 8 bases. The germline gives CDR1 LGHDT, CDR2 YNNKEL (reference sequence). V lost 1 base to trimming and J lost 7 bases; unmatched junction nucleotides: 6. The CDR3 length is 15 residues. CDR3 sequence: CASSQAGGMINEQFF. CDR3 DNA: TGTGCCAGCAGCCAAGCGGGGGGGATGATAAATGAGCAGTTCTTC.

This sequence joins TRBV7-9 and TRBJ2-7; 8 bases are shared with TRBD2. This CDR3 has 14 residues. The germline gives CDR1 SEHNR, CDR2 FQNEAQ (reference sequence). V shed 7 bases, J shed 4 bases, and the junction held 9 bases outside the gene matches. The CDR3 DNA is TGTGCCAGCACCCGCACAAGCGGGAGTTACGAGCAGTACTTC. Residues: CASTRTSGSYEQYF. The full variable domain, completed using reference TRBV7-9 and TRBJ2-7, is DTGVSQNPRHKITKRGQNVTFRCDPISEHNRLYWYRQTLGQGPEFLTYFQNEAQLEKSRLLSDRFSAERPKGSFSTLEIQRTEQGDSAMYLCASTRTSGSYEQYFGPGTRLTVT.

CDR3 loop: CSVVSRGSKETQYF. The CDR3 DNA follows: TGCAGCGTTGTTTCCAGGGGGTCAAAGGAGACCCAGTACTTC. The chain employs TRBV29-1 and TRBJ2-5; 7 bases fit TRBD1. V was clipped by 4 bases and J by 5 bases; unmatched bases: 10. Germline values: CDR1 SQVTM, CDR2 ANQGSEA. The CDR3 extends over 14 amino acids.

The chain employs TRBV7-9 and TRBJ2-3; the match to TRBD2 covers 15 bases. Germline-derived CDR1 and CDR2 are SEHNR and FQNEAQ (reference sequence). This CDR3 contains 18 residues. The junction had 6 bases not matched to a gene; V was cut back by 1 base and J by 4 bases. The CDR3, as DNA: TGTGCCAGCAGCTTAGTTTCGGGACTAGCGGGAGGCCCAGATACGCAGTATTTT. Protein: CASSLVSGLAGGPDTQYF.

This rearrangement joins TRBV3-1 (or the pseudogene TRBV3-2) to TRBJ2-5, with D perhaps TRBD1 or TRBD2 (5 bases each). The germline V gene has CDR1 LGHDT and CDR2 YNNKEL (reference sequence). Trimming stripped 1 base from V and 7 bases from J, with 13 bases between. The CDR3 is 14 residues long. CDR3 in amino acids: CASSQVGTEGTQYF. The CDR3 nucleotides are TGTGCCAGCAGCCAAGTAGGGACCGAGGGGACCCAGTACTTC.

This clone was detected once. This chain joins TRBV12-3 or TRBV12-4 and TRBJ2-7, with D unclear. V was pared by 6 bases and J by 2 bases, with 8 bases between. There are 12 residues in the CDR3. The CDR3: CASSRETYEQYF. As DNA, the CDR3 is TGTGCCAGCAGCAGAGAAACCTACGAGCAGTACTTC.

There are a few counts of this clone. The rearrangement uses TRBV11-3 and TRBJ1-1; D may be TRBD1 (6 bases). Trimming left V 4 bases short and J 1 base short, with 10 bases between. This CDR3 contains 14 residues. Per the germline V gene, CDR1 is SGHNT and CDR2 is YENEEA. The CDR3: CASSWGRGNTEAFF. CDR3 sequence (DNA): TGTGCCAGCAGCTGGGGGCGTGGGAACACTGAAGCTTTCTTT.

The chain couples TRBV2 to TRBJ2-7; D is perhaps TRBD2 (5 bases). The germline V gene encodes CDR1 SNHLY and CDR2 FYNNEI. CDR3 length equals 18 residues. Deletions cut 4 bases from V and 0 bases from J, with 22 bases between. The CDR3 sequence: CASSGARWLEENSYEQYF. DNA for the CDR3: TGTGCCAGCAGTGGCGCGAGGTGGTTGGAGGAGAACTCCTACGAGCAGTACTTC.

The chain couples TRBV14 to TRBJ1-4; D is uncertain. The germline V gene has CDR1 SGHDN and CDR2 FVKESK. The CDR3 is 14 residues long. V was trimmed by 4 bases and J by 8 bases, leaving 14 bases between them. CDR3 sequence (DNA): TGTGCCAGCAGCCCCCGGACCCTAGGAGAAAAACTGTTTTTT. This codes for CASSPRTLGEKLFF.

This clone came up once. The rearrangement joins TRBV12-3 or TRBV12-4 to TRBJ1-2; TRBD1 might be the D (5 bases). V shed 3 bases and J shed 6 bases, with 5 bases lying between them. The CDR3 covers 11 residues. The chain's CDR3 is CASSLGDGYTF. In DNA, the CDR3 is TGTGCCAGCAGTTTGGGGGATGGCTACACCTTC.

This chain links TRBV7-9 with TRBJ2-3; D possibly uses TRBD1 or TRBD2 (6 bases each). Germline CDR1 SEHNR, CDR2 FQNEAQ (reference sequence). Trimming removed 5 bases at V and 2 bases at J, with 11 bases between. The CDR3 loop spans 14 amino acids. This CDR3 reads CASSVSGATDTQYF. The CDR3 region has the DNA TGTGCCAGCAGCGTGTCGGGGGCCACAGATACGCAGTATTTT.

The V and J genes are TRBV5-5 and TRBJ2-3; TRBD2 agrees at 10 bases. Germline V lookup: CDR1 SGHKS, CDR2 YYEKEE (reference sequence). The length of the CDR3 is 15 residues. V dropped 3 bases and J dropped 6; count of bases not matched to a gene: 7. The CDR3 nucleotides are TGTGCCAGCAGCTCTCTAGCGGGAGATCGGGATACGCAGTATTTT. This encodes CASSSLAGDRDTQYF.

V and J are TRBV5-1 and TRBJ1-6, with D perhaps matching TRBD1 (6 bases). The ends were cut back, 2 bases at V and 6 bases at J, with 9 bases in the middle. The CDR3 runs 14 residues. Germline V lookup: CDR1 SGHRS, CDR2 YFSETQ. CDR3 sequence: CASSLTGFNSPLHF. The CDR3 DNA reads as TGCGCCAGCAGCTTAACAGGGTTTAATTCACCCCTCCACTTT.

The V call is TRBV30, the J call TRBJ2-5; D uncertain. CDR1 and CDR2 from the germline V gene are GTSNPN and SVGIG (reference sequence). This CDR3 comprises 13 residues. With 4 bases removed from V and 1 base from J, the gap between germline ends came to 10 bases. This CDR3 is CAWTSNSQETQYF. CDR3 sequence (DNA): TGTGCCTGGACAAGTAACAGCCAAGAGACCCAGTACTTC. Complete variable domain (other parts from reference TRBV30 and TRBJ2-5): SQTIHQWPATLVQPVGSPLSLECTVEGTSNPNLYWYRQAAGRGLQLLFYSVGIGQISSEVPQNLSASRPQDRQFILSSKKLLLSDSGFYLCAWTSNSQETQYFGPGTRLLVL.